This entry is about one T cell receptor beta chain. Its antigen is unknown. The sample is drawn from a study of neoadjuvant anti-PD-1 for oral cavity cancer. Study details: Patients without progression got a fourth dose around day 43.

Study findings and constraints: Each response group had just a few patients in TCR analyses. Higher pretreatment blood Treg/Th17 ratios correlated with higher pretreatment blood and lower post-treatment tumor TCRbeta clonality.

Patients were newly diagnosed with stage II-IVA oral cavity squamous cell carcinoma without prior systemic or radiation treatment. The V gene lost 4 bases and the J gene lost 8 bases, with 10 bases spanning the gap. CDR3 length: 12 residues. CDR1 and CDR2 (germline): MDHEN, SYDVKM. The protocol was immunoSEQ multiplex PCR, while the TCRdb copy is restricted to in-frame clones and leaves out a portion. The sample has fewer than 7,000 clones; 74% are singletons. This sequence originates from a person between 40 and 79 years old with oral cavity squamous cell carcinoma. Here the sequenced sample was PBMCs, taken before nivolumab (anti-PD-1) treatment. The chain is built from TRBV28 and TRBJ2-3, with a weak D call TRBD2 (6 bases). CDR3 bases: TGTGCCAGCAGTTCCGCCGGGAGTACGCAGTATTTT. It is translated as CASSSAGSTQYF.